The clone carrying this TCR beta chain was seen a single time. Antigen unknown. Method: immunoSEQ multiplex PCR; TCRdb's copy keeps in-frame clones and lacks some. This repertoire shows some 340,000 clones, approximately 86% found once; its top ten account for more than 1.5%. CDR1 and CDR2 (germline): MNHEY, SMNVEV (reference sequence). V lost 2 bases, J lost 8 bases, and 15 bases lay in between. The CDR3 spans 14 residues. Stated treatment: some 20 received Ad26.COV2.S at low or high dose, single or two shots; 5 received placebo; per-sample allocation not given. The samples were gathered on day 63 after the first injection of vaccine or placebo. The donor's status was that of an adult aged 18-55 years in Boston. Vaccine was an Ad26 vector expressing Wuhan-strain SARS-CoV-2 spike. The data derive from a study of Ad26.COV2.S vaccination and SARS-CoV-2 variants. Study results and caveats: Those who received vaccine or placebo ended up with similar non-spike TCR breadth.

The TCR originated in a person aged 18-60 years who received the Ad26.COV2.S COVID-19 vaccine or a placebo. This specimen was peripheral blood, taken in a trial of Ad26.COV2.S vaccine versus placebo. The genes are TRBV27 and TRBJ1-2; D gene unclear. As DNA, the CDR3 is TGTGCCAGCAGTTTAACCAGATCCCTAGGGGGCTACACCTTC. This sequence encodes CASSLTRSLGGYTF.